This TCR beta chain was sequenced in a study of CD8 T cells in ankylosing spondylitis. Whole-study findings and limits: A motif in TCR beta, a set of eight highly homologous variants, appeared characteristic of ankylosing spondylitis blood. A subset of motif variants has previously been described in the synovial fluid and blood of reactive arthritis. From matched ankylosing spondylitis synovial fluid, disease-linked clones were reportedly recovered at significantly enriched levels.

TCRdb fed the 5' RACE reads into MiXCR, producing one record per CDR3 protein. The sample contains 300,000 to 350,000 distinct CDR3 sequences, about a fifth of which appear only once. In this sample, this clonotype turned up a few times. Antigen specificity is unknown. V was clipped by 2 bases and J by 2 bases, with 8 bases between them. The CDR3 runs 14 residues. From germline, CDR1 is MNHEY and CDR2 SVGAGI. This chain joins TRBV6-5 and TRBJ2-3, with no clear D. The source is a female donor with ankylosing spondylitis or in good health (not recorded which). Sequencing input: blood, either unsorted or a sorted T cell fraction (not recorded which). The CDR3 region has the DNA TGTGCCAGCAGTTACCAACAGCTCACAGATACGCAGTATTTT. This translates into CASSYQQLTDTQYF.